This TCR beta chain was obtained from a study of vaccination and CD4 T cells after COVID-19. The sample's time point: late sampling 161 to 241 days after vaccination in three convalescent patients. The treatment was: approximately nine-day PBMC culture with coronavirus spike peptide pools or control peptides (ViraFEST assay). Peptide pool stimulation in ViraFEST expanded antigen-specific T cells, whose TCRs were then sequenced. A remark on this clonotype: Antigen: not known.

This CDR3 is built from 20 residues. Looked up from germline, CDR1 is DFQATT and CDR2 is SNEGSKA (reference sequence). After removal of 5 bases from V and 1 base from J, the junction contained 19 bases not matched to a gene. Study results and limitations: Data came from relatively few convalescent patients and lacked early post-infection timepoints.

An Oncomine TCR Beta short-read assay was used to sequence the DNA from cultured CD4+ T cells. TCRdb analysed the PCR reads with MiXCR anew, one entry per CDR3 protein. In the table there are roughly 23,000 distinct CDR3 sequences, around 39% of which are singletons. The chain carries TRBV20-1 and TRBJ2-3, with 12 positions matching TRBD2. The starting material was CD4+ T cells from blood, cultured in vitro, obtained about 7 months after SARS-CoV-2 vaccination. This TCR was sampled from a human donor who had recovered from COVID-19. CDR3 amino acids: CSAQATSGSVGLGRTDTQYF. The DNA for the CDR3 is TGCAGTGCTCAGGCGACTAGCGGGAGTGTAGGTTTGGGGCGCACAGATACGCAGTATTTT.